A selection of T cell receptor beta chains follows, all from one sample in a study of blood T cell repertoires in COVID-19. The repertoire was sequenced with immunoSEQ multiplex PCR; TCRdb's copy has only in-frame clones and lacks some. This table holds fewer than 450,000 clones, around nine tenths found once. Material: peripheral blood. These receptors came from a woman aged 18-35 years who had recovered from COVID-19. Both conserved end residues are part of each CDR3. A D gene is named only where the DNA matches it firmly. Only some rows state a clone size, as once, few, many or a class for expanded clones.

NA	TRBV5-1	NA	TRBJ2-3	TGCGCCAGCAGAAAGGACGGAGGGATTACAGATACGCAGTATTTT	CASRKDGGITDTQYF
TRBD1	TRBV14	NA	TRBJ1-1	TGTGCCAGCGGGGAAAAGGGGGCGAACACTGAAGCTTTCTTT	CASGEKGANTEAFF
NA	TRBV11-2	NA	TRBJ1-1	TGTGCCAGCAGCTCCGTGGGGGGGGCCGGTGCTGAAGCTTTCTTT	CASSSVGGAGAEAFF
TRBD2	TRBV7-2	once	TRBJ2-5	TGTGCCAGCAGCCCGACTAGCGGGAGATTTCTGGAGACCCAGTACTTC	CASSPTSGRFLETQYF
NA	TRBV3-1/TRBV3-2	NA	TRBJ2-1	TGTGCCAGCAGCCATGAGGGTGAGCAGTTCTTC	CASSHEGEQFF
NA	TRBV7-8	NA	TRBJ2-1	TGTGCCAGCAGCTTTGCGGACTATTACAATGAGCAGTTCTTC	CASSFADYYNEQFF
NA	TRBV6-5	NA	TRBJ1-5	TGTGCCAGCAGTTACGAGGGGGACGGCTGGTTGCCCCAGCATTTT	CASSYEGDGWLPQHF
NA	TRBV19	NA	TRBJ2-5	TGTGCCAGTAGTATTTGGCGGGGGCCGCAGGAGACCCAGTACTTC	CASSIWRGPQETQYF
NA	TRBV14	NA	TRBJ1-2	TGTGCCAGCAGCCCAGGCTATGGCTACACCTTC	CASSPGYGYTF
NA	TRBV27	NA	TRBJ2-1	TGTGCCAGCAGTTTATCACAGACATCGTATTACAATGAGCAGTTCTTC	CASSLSQTSYYNEQFF
TRBD1	TRBV24-1	NA	TRBJ1-4	TGTGCCACCAGTGAGCCCGGGACAGGGGATGAAAAACTGTTTTTT	CATSEPGTGDEKLFF
NA	TRBV27	NA	TRBJ2-1	TGTGCCAGCGCTGGCCCTCTCGAGCAGTTCTTC	CASAGPLEQFF
NA	TRBV18	NA	TRBJ1-1	TGTGCCAGCTCACAAAACGGGTTGTGGGGGGTACTGAACACTGAAGCTTTCTTT	CASSQNGLWGVLNTEAFF
TRBD1	TRBV4-1	NA	TRBJ2-5	TGCGCCAGCAGCCAAGCCGGGACAGGGGAGACCCAGTACTTC	CASSQAGTGETQYF
NA	TRBV19	NA	TRBJ2-6	TGTGCCTCACGGACAGCTGGGGCCAACGTCCTGACTTTC	CASRTAGANVLTF
TRBD2	TRBV6-2/TRBV6-3	few	TRBJ2-2	TGTGCCAGCAGTTACTCGACTAGCGGGAACACCGGGGAGCTGTTTTTT	CASSYSTSGNTGELFF
NA	TRBV4-2	NA	TRBJ1-3	TGTGCCAGCAGCCAAGGGGGCTCTAACTCTGGAAACACCATATATTTT	CASSQGGSNSGNTIYF
NA	TRBV6-2/TRBV6-3	NA	TRBJ1-2	TGTGCCAGCAGTTACTCGCCGGGTAGCGGCTACACCTTC	CASSYSPGSGYTF
TRBD1	TRBV10-3	NA	TRBJ1-5	TGTGCCATCAGAGGACAGGGAGGCGACAATCAGCCCCAGCATTTT	CAIRGQGGDNQPQHF
NA	TRBV9	NA	TRBJ2-2	TGTGCCAGCAGCGTAGGGGGCGGGACGACGACCGGGGAGCTGTTTTTT	CASSVGGGTTTGELFF
TRBD1	TRBV10-3	many	TRBJ1-6	TGTGCCATCAGTCCCCTTTTCTTAAGACAGGGGCAAACTAATTCACCCCTCCACTTT	CAISPLFLRQGQTNSPLHF
NA	TRBV4-1	NA	TRBJ2-3	TGCGCCAGCAGCCTTAGACAACTCACAGATACGCAGTATTTT	CASSLRQLTDTQYF
NA	TRBV12-3/TRBV12-4	NA	TRBJ1-4	TGTGCCAGCAGTTTGCAGGTACCTGAAAAACTGTTTTTT	CASSLQVPEKLFF
TRBD2	TRBV6-5	NA	TRBJ2-1	TGTGCCGGCAGGACTAGCGCCGAATTTGAGCAGTTCTTC	CAGRTSAEFEQFF
NA	TRBV12-5	once	TRBJ1-5	TGTGCTAGTGGAATGGGCAGGGGCGACTATCAGCCCCAGCATTTT	CASGMGRGDYQPQHF
NA	TRBV30	few	TRBJ1-2	TGTGCCAGAGGAGAGGATTCTAACTATGGCTACACCTTC	CARGEDSNYGYTF
NA	TRBV7-9	NA	TRBJ1-6	TGTGCCAGCAGCTTAGGACAGCAGAATTCACCCCTCCACTTT	CASSLGQQNSPLHF
NA	TRBV24-1	NA	TRBJ1-2	TGTGCCACCAGTGATATAGGGACAAACTATGGCTACACCTTC	CATSDIGTNYGYTF